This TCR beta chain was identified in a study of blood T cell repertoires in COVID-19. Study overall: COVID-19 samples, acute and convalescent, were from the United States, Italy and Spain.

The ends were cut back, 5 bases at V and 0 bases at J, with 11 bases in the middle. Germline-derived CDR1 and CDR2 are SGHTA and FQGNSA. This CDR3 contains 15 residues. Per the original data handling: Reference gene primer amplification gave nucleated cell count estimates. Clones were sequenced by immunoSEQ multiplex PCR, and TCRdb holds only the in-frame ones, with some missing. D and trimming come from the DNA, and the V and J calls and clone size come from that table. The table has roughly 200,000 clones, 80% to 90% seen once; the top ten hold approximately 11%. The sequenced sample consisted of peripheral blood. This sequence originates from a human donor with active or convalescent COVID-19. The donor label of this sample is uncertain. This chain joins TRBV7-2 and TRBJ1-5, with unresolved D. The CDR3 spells CASSGGPYSNQPQHF. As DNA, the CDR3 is TGTGCCAGCAGCGGCGGCCCATATAGCAATCAGCCCCAGCATTTT.